The 14 T cell receptor beta chains in this list originate from one sample, sequenced in a study of OX40 agonist ivuxolimab in advanced cancers. Preparation of the library involved the immunoSEQ multiplex PCR assay. TCRdb re-hosts the immuneACCESS table, in-frame sequences only. Its copies lack some clones; in the studies checked, an unresolved V gene accounts for under half of them, and the cause for the rest is not known. The sample data list roughly 60,000 clones, and roughly 84% of these were observed just once. The ten largest clones capture 3% of the sample. The sample in question was CD4+ or CD8+ T cells sorted from blood, obtained in a trial of the OX40 agonist ivuxolimab. The origin of the receptors is an adult with an advanced solid tumor such as melanoma, head and neck, liver or kidney cancer.

The chain couples TRBV27 to TRBJ2-7; possibly TRBD1 for D (5 bases). The CDR3 is 13 residues long. With 5 bases removed from V and 3 bases from J, the gap between germline ends came to 11 bases. CDR1 and CDR2 from the germline V gene are MNHEY and SMNVEV (reference sequence). The CDR3 region is CASSPQGGYEQYF. As DNA, the CDR3 is TGTGCCAGCAGTCCTCAGGGTGGCTACGAGCAGTACTTC.

The CDR3 region has the DNA TGTGCCAGCAGGCCCGGGACAACTAGCTATGGCTACACCTTC. Residues: CASRPGTTSYGYTF. The V call is TRBV28, the J call TRBJ1-2; D might be TRBD1 (6 bases). This CDR3 is built from 14 residues. Trimming pared 6 bases from V and 4 bases from J, leaving 15 bases between. Germline assignment: CDR1 MDHEN and CDR2 SYDVKM.

This clone was counted only a few times. Within the sample, other DNA sequences also encode this same CDR3. The chain is built from TRBV2 and TRBJ1-1; TRBD1 aligns across 7 bases. Germline V lookup: CDR1 SNHLY, CDR2 FYNNEI. The CDR3 is 14 amino acids. With V trimmed by 4 bases and J by 5 bases, 7 bases remained unmatched. The CDR3 DNA sequence: TGTGCCAGCAGTGGACAGGGTCGGGGTACTGAAGCTTTCTTT. This translates into CASSGQGRGTEAFF.

V gene TRBV6-1 combines with J gene TRBJ2-1; 11 nucleotides line up with TRBD2. CDR3 length equals 18 residues. CDR1 and CDR2 (germline): MNHNS, SASEGT. J lost 4 bases, V lost 3 bases, and 11 bases had no gene match. The CDR3 protein is CASSDRVLRLAGYNEQFF. For the CDR3, the DNA is TGTGCCAGCAGTGACCGGGTCCTAAGACTAGCGGGGTACAATGAGCAGTTCTTC.

This CDR3 reads CASSYYSGAQETQYF. The CDR3 nucleotides are TGTGCCAGCAGCTATTATTCCGGGGCTCAAGAGACCCAGTACTTC. V and J are TRBV14 and TRBJ2-5, with D possibly called TRBD1 or TRBD2 (5 bases each). This CDR3 contains 15 residues. Between the trimmed V and J ends, which lost 5 bases and 2 bases, there was a span of 15 bases. The germline CDR1 and CDR2 sequences are SGHDN and FVKESK.

This clone was found a few times. The chain combines TRBV19 with TRBJ1-1, with D possibly matching TRBD1 (5 bases). The CDR3 totals 15 residues. Germline CDR1 and CDR2: LNHDA and SQIVND (reference sequence). V lost 3 bases and J lost 2, with 13 bases in between. DNA of the CDR3: TGTGCCAGTAGTATCTCAGGGACGGCTAACACTGAAGCTTTCTTT. It codes for CASSISGTANTEAFF.

This chain connects TRBV14 to TRBJ2-7; 7 bases fit TRBD2. The germline V gene encodes CDR1 SGHDN and CDR2 FVKESK. With V trimmed by 1 base and J by 6 bases, 3 bases remained unmatched. This CDR3 contains 13 residues. The CDR3 is CASSQVREGEQYF. Here the CDR3 DNA reads TGTGCCAGCAGCCAAGTGAGGGAGGGCGAGCAGTACTTC.

The CDR3 spells CAISEQGGQETQYF. The CDR3 nucleotides are TGTGCCATCAGTGAGCAGGGGGGGCAAGAGACCCAGTACTTC. This sequence joins TRBV10-3 and TRBJ2-5, with D perhaps assigned TRBD1 or TRBD2 (7 bases each). Trimming removed 2 bases from V and 2 bases from J, with 9 bases in between. Germline CDR1 is ENHRY and CDR2 is SYGVKD. The CDR3 is made up of 14 amino acids.

The chain is built from TRBV19 and TRBJ2-5, with D perhaps matching TRBD1 (5 bases). Trimming took off 5 bases at V and 6 bases at J, with 13 bases between the two ends. Per germline, CDR1 LNHDA and CDR2 SQIVND (reference sequence). The CDR3 covers 13 residues. CDR3 bases: TGTGCCAGTAGTTCGACAGTTCGGAAGACCCAGTACTTC. It specifies CASSSTVRKTQYF.

CDR3 sequence (DNA): TGCGCCAGCAGCCTAAGACCCGGTGATACGCAGTATTTT. It translates to CASSLRPGDTQYF. This chain uses TRBV4-3 with TRBJ2-3; D remains ambiguous. With 4 bases removed from V and 6 bases from J, the gap between germline ends came to 11 bases. The CDR3 totals 13 residues. Germline V gene lookup returns CDR1 LGHNA and CDR2 YSLEER.

The rearrangement links TRBV6-1 to TRBJ1-4; the D is unclear. The CDR3 consists of 14 residues. V gave up 3 bases and J gave up 7 bases, with 12 bases separating them. CDR1 and CDR2 (germline): MNHNS, SASEGT. CDR3 bases: TGTGCCAGCAGTGAGACCGGGGATGGTGAAAAACTGTTTTTT. It yields the protein CASSETGDGEKLFF.

The rearrangement uses TRBV2 and TRBJ2-5; TRBD1 matches 7 bases. The junction had 4 bases not matched to a gene; V was cut back by 5 bases and J by 1 base. The CDR3 runs to 14 residues. Germline V gene lookup returns CDR1 SNHLY and CDR2 FYNNEI. CDR3 residues: CASSRDSLQETQYF. The CDR3 DNA follows: TGTGCCAGCAGTCGGGACAGCCTCCAAGAGACCCAGTACTTC.

The chain couples TRBV9 to TRBJ2-7; no firm D call. The V and J ends lost 0 bases and 1 base respectively, with 8 bases between them. Germline CDR1 SGDLS, CDR2 YYNGEE. The CDR3 consists of 14 residues. The CDR3 region has the DNA TGTGCCAGCAGCGTAGAACTCCGTTCCTACGAGCAGTACTTC. Its translation: CASSVELRSYEQYF.

This chain links TRBV4-1 with TRBJ1-6, with TRBD1 matching 8 bases. The germline V gene has CDR1 MGHRA and CDR2 YSYEKL. There are 15 residues in the CDR3. The V and J ends lost 4 bases and 9 bases, in that order; junction bases with no gene match: 8. CDR3 in DNA: TGCGCCAGCAGCCGCGGACAGGGTTTGGCTTCACCCCTCCACTTT. Its protein is CASSRGQGLASPLHF.